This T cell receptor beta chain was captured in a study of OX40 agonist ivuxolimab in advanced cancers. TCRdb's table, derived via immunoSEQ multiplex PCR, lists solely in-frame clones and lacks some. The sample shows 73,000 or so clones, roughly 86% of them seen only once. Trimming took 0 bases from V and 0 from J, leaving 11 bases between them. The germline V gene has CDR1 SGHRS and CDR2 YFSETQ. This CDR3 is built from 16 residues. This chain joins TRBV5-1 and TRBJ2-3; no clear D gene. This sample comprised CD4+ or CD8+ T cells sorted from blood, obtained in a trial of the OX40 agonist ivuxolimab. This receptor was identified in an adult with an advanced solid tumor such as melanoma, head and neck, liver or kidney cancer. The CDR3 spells CASSLGATASTDTQYF. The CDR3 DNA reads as TGCGCCAGCAGCTTGGGCGCCACCGCTAGCACAGATACGCAGTATTTT.